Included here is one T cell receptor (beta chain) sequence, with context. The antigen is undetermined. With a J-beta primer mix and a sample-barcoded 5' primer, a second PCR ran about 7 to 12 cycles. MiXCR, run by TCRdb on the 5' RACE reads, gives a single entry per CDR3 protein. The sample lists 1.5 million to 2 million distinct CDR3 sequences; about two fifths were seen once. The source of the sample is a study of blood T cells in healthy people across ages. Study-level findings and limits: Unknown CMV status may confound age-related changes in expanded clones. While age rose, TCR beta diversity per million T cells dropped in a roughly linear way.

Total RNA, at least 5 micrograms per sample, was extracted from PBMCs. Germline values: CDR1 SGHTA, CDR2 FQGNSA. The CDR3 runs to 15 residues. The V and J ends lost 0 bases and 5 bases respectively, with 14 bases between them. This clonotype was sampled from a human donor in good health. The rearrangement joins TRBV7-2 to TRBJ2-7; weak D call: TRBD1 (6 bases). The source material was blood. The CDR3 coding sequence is TGTGCCAGCAGCTTAGCGATGGCAGGGGAACACGAGCAGTACTTC. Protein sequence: CASSLAMAGEHEQYF.